The 21 T cell receptor beta chains in this list originate from one sample, sequenced in a study of CD8 T cells in ankylosing spondylitis. TCRdb analysed the 5' RACE reads with MiXCR anew, one entry per CDR3 protein. This table has about 250,000 distinct CDR3 sequences, under 12% appearing once. What was sequenced was blood, either unsorted or a sorted T cell fraction (not recorded which). These TCRs come from a male donor with ankylosing spondylitis or in good health (not recorded which).

This clonotype was seen many times. This sequence joins TRBV6-1 and TRBJ2-3, with a possible D match to TRBD1 (5 bases). This CDR3 contains 13 residues. Germline V gene lookup returns CDR1 MNHNS and CDR2 SASEGT. The ends were cut back, 8 bases at V and 5 bases at J, with 14 bases in the middle. The CDR3 reads CASPNRGEDTQYF. CDR3 nucleotides: TGTGCCAGCCCTAATAGGGGTGAAGATACGCAGTATTTT.

This clonotype was seen many times. The rearrangement uses TRBV6-5 and TRBJ2-1; 7 positions agree with TRBD2. Germline trimming cut 5 bases from V and 9 bases from J; bases unmatched to any gene: 10. This CDR3 is 14 amino acids long. Germline lookup yields CDR1 MNHEY and CDR2 SVGAGI. The chain's CDR3 is CASSNPGGNGEQFF. The CDR3 region has the DNA TGTGCCAGCAGTAACCCCGGGGGGAATGGTGAGCAGTTCTTC.

This sequence joins TRBV20-1 and TRBJ2-5, with TRBD2 as a possible D gene (6 bases). The CDR3 loop spans 13 amino acids. V lost 6 bases, J lost 2 bases, and 13 bases lay in between. CDR1 is DFQATT, CDR2 SNEGSKA, per germline (reference sequence). CDR3 DNA: TGCAGTGCCGGCCACGGGGGACAAGAGACCCAGTACTTC. It specifies CSAGHGGQETQYF.

This clonotype has ten or more counts. V is TRBV4-1 and J is TRBJ2-7; the D is unclear. The V end was cut by 4 bases, the J end by 4 bases, with 20 bases between. This CDR3 is built from 16 residues. CDR1 is MGHRA, CDR2 YSYEKL, per germline. The CDR3 nucleotides read TGCGCCAGCAGCCCCGAGATGGGCATCCGGAAATACGAGCAGTACTTC. Translated, it gives CASSPEMGIRKYEQYF.

The V gene is TRBV4-2, the J gene TRBJ2-3; possibly TRBD1 for D (6 bases). Germline CDR1 reads LGHNA; CDR2 reads YNFKEQ. This CDR3 has 15 amino acids. The V gene lost 4 bases and the J gene lost 4 bases, with 15 bases spanning the gap. For the CDR3, the DNA is TGTGCCAGCAGCCTAGTGACGCAGGGGTCAGATACGCAGTATTTT. It codes for CASSLVTQGSDTQYF.

V gene TRBV6-1 combines with J gene TRBJ1-6; TRBD1 matches 7 bases. The CDR3 consists of 16 residues. CDR1 is MNHNS and CDR2 is SASEGT in the germline V gene. V lost 2 bases and J lost 7; bases outside the gene matches: 8. This CDR3 is CASSELPGQQNSPLHF. DNA for the CDR3: TGTGCCAGCAGTGAATTACCGGGACAGCAGAATTCACCCCTCCACTTT.

The chain employs TRBV4-1 and TRBJ1-2, with D perhaps TRBD1 (5 bases). CDR1 is MGHRA and CDR2 is YSYEKL in the germline V gene. V shed 1 base and J shed 4 bases, with 13 bases lying between them. This CDR3 has 15 amino acids. CDR3 nucleotides: TGCGCCAGCAGCCAAGCGCAAGGGGCGGTCTATGGCTACACCTTC. It translates to CASSQAQGAVYGYTF.

This chain uses TRBV25-1 with TRBJ1-4; D unresolved. V was clipped by 1 base and J by 2 bases, with 11 bases between them. The CDR3 is made up of 16 amino acids. The germline V gene has CDR1 MGHDK and CDR2 SYGVNS. In DNA form, the CDR3 reads TGTGCCAGCAGTGAATTAACGGGAAACACTAATGAAAAACTGTTTTTT. Translation: CASSELTGNTNEKLFF.

V is TRBV12-3 or TRBV12-4 and J is TRBJ1-1; unclear D gene. The CDR3 runs to 15 residues. Trimming pared 5 bases from V and 2 bases from J, leaving 15 bases between. The CDR3 spells CASSPRPGSNTEAFF. The CDR3 DNA follows: TGTGCCAGCAGTCCCCGGCCCGGGAGCAACACTGAAGCTTTCTTT.

This clonotype was counted ten times or more. The genes are TRBV20-1 and TRBJ1-5, with TRBD1 identical over 12 bases. Germline V gene lookup returns CDR1 DFQATT and CDR2 SNEGSKA (reference sequence). The CDR3 extends over 15 amino acids. With V trimmed by 2 bases and J by 6 bases, 5 bases remained unmatched. CDR3: CSARSGTGGGQPQHF. CDR3 coding DNA: TGCAGTGCTAGATCCGGGACAGGGGGCGGTCAGCCCCAGCATTTT.

This clonotype was recorded a few times. The rearrangement uses TRBV5-6 and TRBJ1-1; the match to TRBD1 covers 7 bases. The V gene end was trimmed by 4 bases and the J gene end by 2 bases; junction bases not matched to a gene: 5. Germline CDR1 is SGHDT and CDR2 is YYEEEE. This CDR3 contains 14 residues. The CDR3 loop reads CASSLDRTNTEAFF. The CDR3 bases are TGTGCCAGCAGCCTGGACAGGACAAACACTGAAGCTTTCTTT.

In the case of this clonotype: Given a much more abundant clone one base away, this may be a read error. The gene calls are TRBV12-3 or TRBV12-4 and TRBJ1-1; TRBD1 might be the D (6 bases). The CDR3 totals 14 residues. The CDR3 coding sequence is TGTGTCAGCAGTTTAGGGGGAAAGAACACTGAAGCTTTCTTT. Translated: CVSSLGGKNTEAFF.

The chain couples TRBV5-6 to TRBJ2-4; 7 bases match TRBD1. The CDR3 length is 16 residues. Germline trimming cut 4 bases from V and 0 bases from J; bases unmatched to any gene: 7. Germline values: CDR1 SGHDT, CDR2 YYEEEE. The CDR3 reads CASSATGLLAKNIQYF. CDR3 DNA: TGTGCCAGCAGCGCGACAGGGCTCCTAGCCAAAAACATTCAGTACTTC.

This clonotype was counted at least ten times. The chain employs TRBV20-1 and TRBJ2-7; 11 positions agree with TRBD2. Losses at the gene ends were 2 bases for V and 2 bases for J; bases not matched to a gene: 5. CDR3 length: 15 amino acids. Germline V gene data show CDR1 as DFQATT and CDR2 as SNEGSKA (reference sequence). CDR3 nucleotides: TGCAGTGCTAGATTACCGGGACTAGCGGCCTACGAGCAGTACTTC. Translated, it gives CSARLPGLAAYEQYF.

This clonotype has ten or more counts. The chain combines TRBV18 with TRBJ2-7; tentative D call: TRBD1 (6 bases). CDR1 is KGHSH, CDR2 LQKENI, per germline. This CDR3 spans 13 amino acids. Trimming removed 3 bases from V and 6 bases from J, with 12 bases in between. The CDR3 DNA reads as TGTGCCAGCTCACCGACAGGTACGGGCGAGCAGTACTTC. Amino acid sequence: CASSPTGTGEQYF.

In its sample, this clonotype was seen many times. The V and J genes are TRBV15 and TRBJ2-2, with D maybe TRBD2 (5 bases). Germline CDR1 LNHNV, CDR2 YYDKDF (reference sequence). Trimming shortened V by 2 bases and J by 2 bases, and 12 bases separated the two germline ends. The CDR3 contains 16 residues. CDR3 in amino acids: CATSRSGGRNTGELFF. DNA for the CDR3: TGTGCCACCAGCAGATCCGGAGGACGTAACACCGGGGAGCTGTTTTTT.

This clonotype has a handful of counts. J is TRBJ2-3 and V is TRBV5-1; TRBD1 matches at 7 bases. Germline V lookup: CDR1 SGHRS, CDR2 YFSETQ. V lost 0 bases to trimming and J lost 3 bases; unmatched junction nucleotides: 4. CDR3 size: 15 residues. CDR3 in amino acids: CASSLDGTVTDTQYF. The DNA of the CDR3 is TGCGCCAGCAGCTTGGACGGGACAGTTACAGATACGCAGTATTTT. Using reference TRBV5-1 and TRBJ2-3 for the parts outside the CDR3, the full variable domain is KAGVTQTPRYLIKTRGQQVTLSCSPISGHRSVSWYQQTPGQGLQFLFEYFSETQRNKGNFPGRFSGRQFSNSRSEMNVSTLELGDSALYLCASSLDGTVTDTQYFGPGTRLTVL.

The rearrangement uses TRBV4-1 and TRBJ2-3; D ambiguous. Germline CDR1 and CDR2: MGHRA and YSYEKL. The germline V and J ends were trimmed by 4 bases and 4 bases, with 9 bases remaining between them. The CDR3 is 13 residues long. CDR3 in DNA: TGCGCCAGCAGCCCACTCGTGTCAGATACGCAGTATTTT. Amino acids: CASSPLVSDTQYF.

This clonotype was detected many times. The J gene is TRBJ1-1, the V gene TRBV25-1; no reliable D call. V dropped 2 bases and J dropped 10 bases, with 11 bases sitting between them. Per the germline V gene, CDR1 is MGHDK and CDR2 is SYGVNS. The CDR3 extends over 12 amino acids. In DNA form, the CDR3 reads TGTGCCAGCAGTGAAAATAAGGGCTCAGCTTTCTTT. Amino acid sequence: CASSENKGSAFF.

The sample holds many counts of this clonotype. The V and J genes are TRBV13 and TRBJ2-7; 8 bases line up with TRBD1. Germline CDR1 reads PRHDT; CDR2 reads FYEKMQ (reference sequence). Trimming took 2 bases from V and 5 from J; bases not matched to a gene: 5. The CDR3 sequence is 14 residues long. CDR3 residues: CASSLLTGVDEQYF. For the CDR3, the DNA is TGTGCCAGCAGCTTATTGACAGGGGTAGACGAGCAGTACTTC.

In this sample, this clonotype turned up many times. The chain joins TRBV15 to TRBJ1-6; 10 bases line up with TRBD1. V gave up 3 bases and J gave up 9 bases; unmatched junction bases: 8. The germline V gene has CDR1 LNHNV and CDR2 YYDKDF (reference sequence). This CDR3 contains 16 residues. The CDR3 loop reads CATSSGGGQGSSPLHF. The DNA for the CDR3 is TGTGCCACCAGCAGTGGAGGGGGACAGGGGAGTTCACCCCTCCACTTT.